The source of this TCR beta chain is a study of shared clonotypes between healthy human individuals. Study-wide points: With a handful of donors compared, 5% to 5.5% of naive CD4 clonotypes were shared.

Generated by immunoSEQ multiplex PCR, the TCRdb table keeps only in-frame clones and is missing some. This sample has approximately 2,000,000 clones, with approximately 90% found just once. A note on this clone: Its target is not known.

The germline V and J ends were trimmed by 6 bases and 5 bases, with 18 bases remaining between them. This CDR3 has 15 amino acids. Germline CDR1 and CDR2: SNHLY and FYNNEI. The gene calls are TRBV2 and TRBJ2-3, with a tentative D call TRBD2 (5 bases). Source material: naive CD4+ T cells from PBMCs. Subset: CD45RA+ positively selected. The origin of this receptor is a man between 18 and 35 years old in good health. Some clones in this sample may be carry-over from other donors' samples. The CDR3 DNA reads as TGTGCCAGCAGCGACTATATACCTCCCGGAGATACGCAGTATTTT. It is translated as CASSDYIPPGDTQYF.